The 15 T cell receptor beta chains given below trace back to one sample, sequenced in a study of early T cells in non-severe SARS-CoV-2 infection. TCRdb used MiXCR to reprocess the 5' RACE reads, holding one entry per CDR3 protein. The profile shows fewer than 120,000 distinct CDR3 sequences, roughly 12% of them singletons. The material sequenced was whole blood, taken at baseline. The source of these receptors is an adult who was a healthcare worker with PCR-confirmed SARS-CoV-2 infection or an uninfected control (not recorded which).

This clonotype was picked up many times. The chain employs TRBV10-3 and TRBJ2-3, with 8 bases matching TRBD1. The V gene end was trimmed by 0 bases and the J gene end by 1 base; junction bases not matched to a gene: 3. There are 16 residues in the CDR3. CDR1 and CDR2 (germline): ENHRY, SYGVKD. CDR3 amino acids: CAISESPGQGTDTQYF. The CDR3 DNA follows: TGTGCCATCAGTGAGTCGCCGGGACAGGGCACAGATACGCAGTATTTT.

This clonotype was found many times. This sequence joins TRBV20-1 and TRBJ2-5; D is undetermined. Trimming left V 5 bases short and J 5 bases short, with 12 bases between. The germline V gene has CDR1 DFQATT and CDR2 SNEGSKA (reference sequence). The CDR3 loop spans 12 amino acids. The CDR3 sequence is CSAEEGGETQYF. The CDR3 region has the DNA TGCAGTGCTGAGGAAGGCGGTGAGACCCAGTACTTC.

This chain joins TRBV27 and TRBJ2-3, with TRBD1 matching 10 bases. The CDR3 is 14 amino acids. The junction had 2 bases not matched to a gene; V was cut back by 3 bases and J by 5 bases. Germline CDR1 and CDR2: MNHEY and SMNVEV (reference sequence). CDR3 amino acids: CASSFDRGRDTQYF. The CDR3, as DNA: TGTGCCAGCAGTTTCGACAGGGGGCGAGATACGCAGTATTTT.

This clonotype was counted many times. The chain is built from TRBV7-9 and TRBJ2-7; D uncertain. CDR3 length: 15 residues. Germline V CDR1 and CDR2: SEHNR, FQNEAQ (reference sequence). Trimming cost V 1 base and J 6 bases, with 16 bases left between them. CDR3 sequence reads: CASSLGGSGTSEQYF. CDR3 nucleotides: TGTGCCAGCAGCTTAGGAGGTTCGGGTACGAGCGAGCAGTACTTC. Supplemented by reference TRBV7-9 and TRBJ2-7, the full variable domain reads DTGVSQNPRHKITKRGQNVTFRCDPISEHNRLYWYRQTLGQGPEFLTYFQNEAQLEKSRLLSDRFSAERPKGSFSTLEIQRTEQGDSAMYLCASSLGGSGTSEQYFGPGTRLTVT.

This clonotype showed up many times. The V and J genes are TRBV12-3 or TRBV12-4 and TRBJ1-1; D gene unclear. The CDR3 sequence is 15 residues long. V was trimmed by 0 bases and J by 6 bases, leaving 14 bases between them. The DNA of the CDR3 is TGTGCCAGCAGTTTAGCGGTCCAGAGGAAGGCTGAAGCTTTCTTT. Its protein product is CASSLAVQRKAEAFF.

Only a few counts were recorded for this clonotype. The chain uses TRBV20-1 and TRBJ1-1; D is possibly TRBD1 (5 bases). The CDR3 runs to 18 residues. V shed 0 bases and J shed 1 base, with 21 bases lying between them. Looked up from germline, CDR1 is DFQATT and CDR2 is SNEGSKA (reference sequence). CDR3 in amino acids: CSARDSLTAGRGNTEAFF. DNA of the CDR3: TGCAGTGCTAGAGATTCTTTGACAGCCGGTCGAGGGAACACTGAAGCTTTCTTT.

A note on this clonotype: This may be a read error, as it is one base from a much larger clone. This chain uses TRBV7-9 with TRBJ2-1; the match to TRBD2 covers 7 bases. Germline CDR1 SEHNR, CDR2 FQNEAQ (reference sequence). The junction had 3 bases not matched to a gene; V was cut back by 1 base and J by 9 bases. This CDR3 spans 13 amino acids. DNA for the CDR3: TGTGCCAGCAGCTTAGAACCGGGAGGTGAGCAGTTCTTC. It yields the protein CASSLEPGGEQFF.

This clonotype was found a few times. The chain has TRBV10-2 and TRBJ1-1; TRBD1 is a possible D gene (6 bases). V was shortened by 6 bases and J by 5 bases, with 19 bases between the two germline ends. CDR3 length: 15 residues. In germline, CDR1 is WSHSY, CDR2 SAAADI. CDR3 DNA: TGCGCCAGCAGCTACGCCTTACGTCAGGGGACTGAAGCTTTCTTT. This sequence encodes CASSYALRQGTEAFF.

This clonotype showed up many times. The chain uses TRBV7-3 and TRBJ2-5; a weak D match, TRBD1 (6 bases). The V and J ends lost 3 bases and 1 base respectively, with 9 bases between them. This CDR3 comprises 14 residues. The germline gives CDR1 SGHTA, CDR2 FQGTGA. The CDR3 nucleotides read TGTGCCAGCAGCTTGCAGGACAGCCAAGAGACCCAGTACTTC. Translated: CASSLQDSQETQYF.

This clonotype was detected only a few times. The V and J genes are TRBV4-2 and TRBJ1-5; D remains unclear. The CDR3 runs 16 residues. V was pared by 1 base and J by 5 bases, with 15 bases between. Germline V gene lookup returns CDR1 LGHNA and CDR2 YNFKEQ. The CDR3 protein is CASSQGTGRQHQPQHF. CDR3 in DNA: TGTGCCAGCAGCCAAGGGACGGGCAGGCAACATCAGCCCCAGCATTTT.

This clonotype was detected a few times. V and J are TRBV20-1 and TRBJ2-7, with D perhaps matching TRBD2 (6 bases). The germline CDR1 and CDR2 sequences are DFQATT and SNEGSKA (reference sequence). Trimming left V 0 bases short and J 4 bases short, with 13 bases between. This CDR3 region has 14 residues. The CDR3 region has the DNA TGCAGTGCTAGAGATGGCAGGGCGGGGTACGAGCAGTACTTC. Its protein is CSARDGRAGYEQYF.

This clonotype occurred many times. In DNA, the CDR3 is TGTGCCAGCAGTGGCCCCGGGGTTTTCGGCGGGGAGCAGTACTTC. It yields the protein CASSGPGVFGGEQYF. The chain carries TRBV2 and TRBJ2-7; D might be TRBD2 (5 bases). V lost 4 bases and J lost 7, with 20 bases in between. Per germline, CDR1 SNHLY and CDR2 FYNNEI. CDR3 length: 15 amino acids.

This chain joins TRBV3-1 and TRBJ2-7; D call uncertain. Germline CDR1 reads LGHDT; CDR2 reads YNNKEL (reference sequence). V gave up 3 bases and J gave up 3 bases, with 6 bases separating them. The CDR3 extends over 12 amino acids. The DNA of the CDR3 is TGTGCCAGCAGCCAGTGGGGCTACGAGCAGTACTTC. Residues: CASSQWGYEQYF.

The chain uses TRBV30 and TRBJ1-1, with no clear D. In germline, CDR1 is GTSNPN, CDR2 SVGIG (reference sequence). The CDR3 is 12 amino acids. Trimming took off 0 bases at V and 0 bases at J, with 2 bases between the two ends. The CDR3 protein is CAWSVLNTEAFF. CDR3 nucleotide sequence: TGTGCCTGGAGTGTACTGAACACTGAAGCTTTCTTT.

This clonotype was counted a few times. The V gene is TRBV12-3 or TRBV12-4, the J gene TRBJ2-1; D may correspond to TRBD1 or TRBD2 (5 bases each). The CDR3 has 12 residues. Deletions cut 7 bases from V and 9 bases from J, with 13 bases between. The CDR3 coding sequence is TGTGCCAGCACGGGGCTAGGGTCTGAGCAGTTCTTC. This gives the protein CASTGLGSEQFF.